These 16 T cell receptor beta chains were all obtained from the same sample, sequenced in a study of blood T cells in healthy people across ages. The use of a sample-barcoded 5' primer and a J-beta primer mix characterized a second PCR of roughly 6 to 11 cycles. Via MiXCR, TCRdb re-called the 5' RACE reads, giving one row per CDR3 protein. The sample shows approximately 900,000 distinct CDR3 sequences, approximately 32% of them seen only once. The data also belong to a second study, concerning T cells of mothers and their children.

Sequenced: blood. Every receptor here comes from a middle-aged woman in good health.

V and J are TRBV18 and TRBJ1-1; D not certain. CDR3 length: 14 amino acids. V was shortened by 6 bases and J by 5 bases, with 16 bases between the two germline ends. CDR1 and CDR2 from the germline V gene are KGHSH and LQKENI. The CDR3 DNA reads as TGTGCCAGCTCCCCCCTATCGATGGGAACTGAAGCTTTCTTT. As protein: CASSPLSMGTEAFF.

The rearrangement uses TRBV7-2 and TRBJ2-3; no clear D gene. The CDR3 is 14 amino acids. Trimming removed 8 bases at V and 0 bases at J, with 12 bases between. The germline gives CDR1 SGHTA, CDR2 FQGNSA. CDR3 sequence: CASGSDISTDTQYF. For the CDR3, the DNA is TGTGCCAGCGGTTCGGATATAAGCACAGATACGCAGTATTTT.

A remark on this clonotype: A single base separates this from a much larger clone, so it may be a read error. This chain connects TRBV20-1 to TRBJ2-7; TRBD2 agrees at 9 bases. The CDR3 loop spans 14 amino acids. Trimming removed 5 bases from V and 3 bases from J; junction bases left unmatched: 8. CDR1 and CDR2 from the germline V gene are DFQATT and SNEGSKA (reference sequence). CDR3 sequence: CSAYASGAFYEQYF. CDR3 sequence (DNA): TGCAGTGCTTACGCTAGCGGGGCGTTCTACGAGCAGTACTTC.

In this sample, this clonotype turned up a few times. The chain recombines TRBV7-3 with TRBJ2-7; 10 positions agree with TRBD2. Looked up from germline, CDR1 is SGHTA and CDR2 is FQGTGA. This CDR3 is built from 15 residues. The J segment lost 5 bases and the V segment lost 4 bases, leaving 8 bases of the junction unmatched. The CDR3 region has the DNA TGTGCCAGCAGCTCCGTTAGCGGGGGGACGAACGAGCAGTACTTC. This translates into CASSSVSGGTNEQYF.

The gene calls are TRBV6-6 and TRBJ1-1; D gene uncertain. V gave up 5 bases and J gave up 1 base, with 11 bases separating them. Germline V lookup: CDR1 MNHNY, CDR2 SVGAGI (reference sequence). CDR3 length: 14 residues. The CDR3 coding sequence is TGTGCCAGCAGTACCCCGGGTTCGAACACTGAAGCTTTCTTT. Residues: CASSTPGSNTEAFF.

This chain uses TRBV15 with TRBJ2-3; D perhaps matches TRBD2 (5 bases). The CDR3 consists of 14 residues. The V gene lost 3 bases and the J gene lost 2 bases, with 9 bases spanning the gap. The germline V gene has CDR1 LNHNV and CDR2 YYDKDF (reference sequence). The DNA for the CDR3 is TGTGCCACCAGCAGTGGACGGGACACAGATACGCAGTATTTT. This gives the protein CATSSGRDTDTQYF.

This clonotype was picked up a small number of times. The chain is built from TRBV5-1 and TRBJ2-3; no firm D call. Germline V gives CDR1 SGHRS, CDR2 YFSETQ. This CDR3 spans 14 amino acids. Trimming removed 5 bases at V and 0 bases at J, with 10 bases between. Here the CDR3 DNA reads TGCGCCAGCAGTACTACGGACAGCACAGATACGCAGTATTTT. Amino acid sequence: CASSTTDSTDTQYF.

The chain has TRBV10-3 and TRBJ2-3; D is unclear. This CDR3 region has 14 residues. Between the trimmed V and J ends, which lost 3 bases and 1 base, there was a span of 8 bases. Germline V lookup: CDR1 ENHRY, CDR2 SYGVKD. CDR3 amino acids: CAISEGLGTDTQYF. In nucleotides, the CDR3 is TGTGCCATCAGTGAAGGGCTCGGCACAGATACGCAGTATTTT.

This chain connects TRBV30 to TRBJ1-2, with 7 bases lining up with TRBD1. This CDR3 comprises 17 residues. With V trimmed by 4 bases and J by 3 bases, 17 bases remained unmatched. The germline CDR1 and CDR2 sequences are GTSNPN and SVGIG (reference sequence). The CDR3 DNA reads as TGTGCCTGGAATTCCGGGTTAAAGGGGGCTGTGGACTATGGCTACACCTTC. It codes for CAWNSGLKGAVDYGYTF.

The CDR3 DNA reads as TGTGCCACTCAGCTTAACTATGGCTACACCTTC. This codes for CATQLNYGYTF. This rearrangement joins TRBV6-6 to TRBJ1-2; no reliable D call. Germline V lookup: CDR1 MNHNY, CDR2 SVGAGI (reference sequence). The CDR3 totals 11 residues. Trimming took off 10 bases at V and 1 base at J, with 7 bases between the two ends.

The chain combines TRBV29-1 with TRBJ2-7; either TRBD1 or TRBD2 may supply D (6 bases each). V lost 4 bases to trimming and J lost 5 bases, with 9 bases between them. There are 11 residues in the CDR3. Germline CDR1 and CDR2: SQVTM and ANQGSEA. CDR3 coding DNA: TGCAGCGTTGGTGGGGGGCACGAGCAGTACTTC. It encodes CSVGGGHEQYF.

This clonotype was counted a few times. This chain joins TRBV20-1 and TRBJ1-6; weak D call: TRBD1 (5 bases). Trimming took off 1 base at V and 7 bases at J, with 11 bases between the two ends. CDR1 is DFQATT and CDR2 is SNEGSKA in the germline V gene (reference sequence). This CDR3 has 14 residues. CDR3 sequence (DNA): TGCAGTGCTAGAGGGGGACGGTTCAATTCACCCCTCCACTTT. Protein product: CSARGGRFNSPLHF.

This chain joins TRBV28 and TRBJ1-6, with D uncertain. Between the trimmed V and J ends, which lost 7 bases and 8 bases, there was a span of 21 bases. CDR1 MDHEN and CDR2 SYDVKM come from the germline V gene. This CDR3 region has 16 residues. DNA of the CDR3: TGTGCCAGCACCCTGTGGGGAGTTTTGGAGGATTCACCCCTCCACTTT. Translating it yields CASTLWGVLEDSPLHF.

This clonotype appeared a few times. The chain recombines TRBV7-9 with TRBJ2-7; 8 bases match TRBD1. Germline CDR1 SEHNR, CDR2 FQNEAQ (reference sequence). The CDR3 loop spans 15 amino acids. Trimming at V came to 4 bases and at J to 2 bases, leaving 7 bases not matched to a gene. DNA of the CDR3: TGTGCCAGCAGCTCTCTACAGGGGGTCGCCTACGAGCAGTACTTC. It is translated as CASSSLQGVAYEQYF.

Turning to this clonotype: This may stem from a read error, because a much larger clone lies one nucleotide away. The CDR3 region has the DNA TGTACCAGCACCCCTCGGATTGAGCAGTTCTTC. This encodes CTSTPRIEQFF. This rearrangement joins TRBV7-9 to TRBJ2-1; D is ambiguous. The CDR3 has 11 residues. Germline V CDR1 and CDR2: SEHNR, FQNEAQ (reference sequence).

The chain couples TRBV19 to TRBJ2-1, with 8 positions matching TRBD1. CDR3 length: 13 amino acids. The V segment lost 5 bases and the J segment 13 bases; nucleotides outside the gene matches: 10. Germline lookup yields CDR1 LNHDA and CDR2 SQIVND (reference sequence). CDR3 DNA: TGTGCCAGTAGTCCCCGGACAGGGTTTGACCAGTTCTTC. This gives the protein CASSPRTGFDQFF. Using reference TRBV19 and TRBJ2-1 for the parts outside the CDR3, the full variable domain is DGGITQSPKYLFRKEGQNVTLSCEQNLNHDAMYWYRQDPGQGLRLIYYSQIVNDFQKGDIAEGYSVSREKKESFPLTVTSAQKNPTAFYLCASSPRTGFDQFFGPGTRLTVL.